The clone carrying this TCR beta chain was seen ten or more times. These data belong to a study of neurological immune-mediated disorders. Each CDR3 protein gets one entry after TCRdb re-called the 5' RACE reads with MiXCR. In the table there are tens of thousands of distinct CDR3 sequences, 13% to 15% of which are singletons. Germline CDR1 is MGHRA and CDR2 is YSYEKL. The CDR3 totals 14 residues. Trimming removed 2 bases from V and 3 bases from J; junction bases left unmatched: 4. This TCR was sampled from a woman aged 50 to 60 in good health. Material for sequencing was PBMCs. The rearrangement links TRBV4-1 to TRBJ2-7, with 7 bases identical to TRBD1. The CDR3 region is CASSQRQGVYEQYF. The CDR3 bases are TGCGCCAGCAGCCAACGACAGGGTGTCTACGAGCAGTACTTC.